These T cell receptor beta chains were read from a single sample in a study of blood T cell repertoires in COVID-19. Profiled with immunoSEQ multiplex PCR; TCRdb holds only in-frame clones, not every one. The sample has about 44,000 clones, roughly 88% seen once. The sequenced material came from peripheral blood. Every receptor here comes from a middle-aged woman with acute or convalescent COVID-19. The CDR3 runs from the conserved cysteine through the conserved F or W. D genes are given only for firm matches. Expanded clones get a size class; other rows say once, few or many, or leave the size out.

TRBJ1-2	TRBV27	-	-	TGTGCCAGCAGTCTCCGACAGGATCTTAACTATGGCTACACCTTC	CASSLRQDLNYGYTF
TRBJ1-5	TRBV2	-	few	TGTGCCAGCAGCGAGGGTTCAGGGGCCAATCAGCCCCAGCATTTT	CASSEGSGANQPQHF
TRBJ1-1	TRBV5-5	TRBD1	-	TGTGCCAGCAGCTTTTTCGCTCAGACAGGGGGAGTGACTGAAGCTTTCTTT	CASSFFAQTGGVTEAFF
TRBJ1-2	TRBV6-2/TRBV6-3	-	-	TGTGCCAGCAGTTATTTAACACAGCTCCTACTCCAAGACTATGGCTACACCTTC	CASSYLTQLLLQDYGYTF
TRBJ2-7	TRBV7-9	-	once	TGTGCCAGCAGCTTATACCGCCCAGGGTCCTACGAGCAGTACTTC	CASSLYRPGSYEQYF
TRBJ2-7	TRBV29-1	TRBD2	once	TGCAGCGTTGAGGGGACGGGGGGACCCTACGAGCAGTACTTC	CSVEGTGGPYEQYF
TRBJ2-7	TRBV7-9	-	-	TGTGCCAGCAGCGATGGACTGAGTTCCTACGAGCAGTACTTC	CASSDGLSSYEQYF
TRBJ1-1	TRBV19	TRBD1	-	TGTGCCAGTAGTCCCCAAGGGACAGGGGGGGCTTTCTTT	CASSPQGTGGAFF
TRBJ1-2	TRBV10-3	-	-	TGTGCCATCAGTGAGTCGAAACCTGCAGGAAACTATGGCTACACCTTC	CAISESKPAGNYGYTF
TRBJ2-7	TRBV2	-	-	TGTGCCAGCAGTGACAGGGGCTACGAGCAGTACTTC	CASSDRGYEQYF
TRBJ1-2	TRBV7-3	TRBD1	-	TGTGCCAGCAGCTCGACAGGGGGCCTCTATGGCTACACCTTC	CASSSTGGLYGYTF
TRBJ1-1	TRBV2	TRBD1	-	TGTGCCAGCATTGGACAGGGGGAAGGAGCGAACACTGAAGCTTTCTTT	CASIGQGEGANTEAFF
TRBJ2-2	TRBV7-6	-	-	TGTGCCAGCAGCCCCGGACGGGGGAACACCGGGGAGCTGTTTTTT	CASSPGRGNTGELFF
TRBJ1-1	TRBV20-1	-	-	TGCAGTGCTAGTCAAATGGGGCAGGGCGAAACTGAAGCTTTCTTT	CSASQMGQGETEAFF
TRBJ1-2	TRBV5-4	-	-	TGTGCCAGCAGCCTGCCCGGGGTAAACTATGGCTACACCTTC	CASSLPGVNYGYTF
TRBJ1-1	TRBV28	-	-	TGTGCCAGCAGTTTCACGGACAAGAACACTGAAGCTTTCTTT	CASSFTDKNTEAFF
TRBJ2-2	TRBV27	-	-	TGTGCCAGCAGTCCGGGAACGGGGGAGCTGTTTTTT	CASSPGTGELFF
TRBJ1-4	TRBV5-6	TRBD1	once	TGTGCCAGCAGCCTGGACACAGGGGCAGGGGAAAAACTGTTTTTT	CASSLDTGAGEKLFF
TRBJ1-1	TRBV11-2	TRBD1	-	TGTGCCAGCAGCGCCAGTGCCGGGACAGGCACTGAAGCTTTCTTT	CASSASAGTGTEAFF
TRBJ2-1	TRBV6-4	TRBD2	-	TGTGCCAGCAGTGACGGCGGGAGCTCCTACAATGAGCAGTTCTTC	CASSDGGSSYNEQFF